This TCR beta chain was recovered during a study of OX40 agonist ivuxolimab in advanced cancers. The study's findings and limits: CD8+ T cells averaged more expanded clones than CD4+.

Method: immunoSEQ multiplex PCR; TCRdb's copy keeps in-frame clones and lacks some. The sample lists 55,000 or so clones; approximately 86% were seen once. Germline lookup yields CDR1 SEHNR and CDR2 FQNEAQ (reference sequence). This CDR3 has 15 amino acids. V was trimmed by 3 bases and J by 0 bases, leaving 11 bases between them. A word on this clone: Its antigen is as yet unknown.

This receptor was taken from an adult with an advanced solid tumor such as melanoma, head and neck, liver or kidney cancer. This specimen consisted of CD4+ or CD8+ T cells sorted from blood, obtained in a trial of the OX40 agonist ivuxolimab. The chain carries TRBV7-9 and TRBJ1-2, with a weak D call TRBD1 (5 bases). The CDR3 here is CASSFAGPANYGYTF. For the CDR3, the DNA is TGTGCCAGCAGCTTTGCAGGGCCGGCTAACTATGGCTACACCTTC.